This T cell receptor (beta chain) is drawn from a study of shared clonotypes between healthy human individuals. Points from the study as a whole: Between a few donors, naive CD4 clonotypes were shared at a level of approximately 5%.

The repertoire was sequenced with immunoSEQ multiplex PCR; TCRdb's copy has only in-frame clones and lacks some. Counted here are under 2,500,000 clones, 95% occurring once; the ten biggest clones make up around 0.13%. A CD45RA+ naive subset and a CD45RA-negative memory subset were split from CD4+ cells. As to this clone: Antigen specificity is unknown.

The V end was cut by 6 bases, the J end by 8 bases, with 19 bases between. The CDR3 runs to 15 residues. Germline V gene data show CDR1 as MRHNA and CDR2 as SNTAGT. Sequencing was performed on naive CD4+ T cells sorted from blood. The subset: CD45RA+ positively selected. This clonotype was sampled from a man between 18 and 35 years old in good health. The V call is TRBV6-4, the J call TRBJ1-4; tentative D call: TRBD1 (6 bases). The CDR3 bases are TGTGCCAGCAGAAGAAACCCCGGGACAAACGAAAAACTGTTTTTT. Its translation is CASRRNPGTNEKLFF.